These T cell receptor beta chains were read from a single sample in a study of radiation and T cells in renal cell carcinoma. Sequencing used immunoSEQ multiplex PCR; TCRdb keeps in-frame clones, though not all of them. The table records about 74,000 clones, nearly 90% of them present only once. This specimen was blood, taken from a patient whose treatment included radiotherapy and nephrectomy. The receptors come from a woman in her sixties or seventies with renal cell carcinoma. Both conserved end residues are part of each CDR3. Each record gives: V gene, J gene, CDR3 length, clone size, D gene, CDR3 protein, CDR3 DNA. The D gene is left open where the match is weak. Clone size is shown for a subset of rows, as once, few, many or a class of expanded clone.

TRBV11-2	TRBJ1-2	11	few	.	CASSSLRFFSF	TGTGCCAGCAGCTCCCTTAGGTTCTTCTCCTTC
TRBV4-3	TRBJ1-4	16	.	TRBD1	CASSQNRGVTNEKLFF	TGCGCCAGCAGCCAAAACAGGGGAGTAACTAATGAAAAACTGTTTTTT
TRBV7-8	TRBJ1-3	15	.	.	CASSLGLLAGNTIYF	TGTGCCAGCAGCTTAGGATTGTTAGCAGGAAACACCATATATTTT
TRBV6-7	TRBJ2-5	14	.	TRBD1	CASSARTGGETQYF	TGTGCCAGCAGTGCCCGGACAGGGGGAGAGACCCAGTACTTC
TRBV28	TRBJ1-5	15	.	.	CASSFPSGGNQPQHF	TGTGCCAGCAGTTTCCCGTCGGGGGGCAATCAGCCCCAGCATTTT
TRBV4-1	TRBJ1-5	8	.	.	CASSPQYF	TGCGCCAGCAGCCCGCAATATTTT
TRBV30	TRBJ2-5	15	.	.	CAWSVRSPGRETQYF	TGTGCCTGGAGTGTACGGAGCCCGGGGAGGGAGACCCAGTACTTC
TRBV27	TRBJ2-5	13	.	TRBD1	CASSLNRGETQYF	TGTGCCAGCAGTCTGAACAGGGGGGAGACCCAGTACTTC
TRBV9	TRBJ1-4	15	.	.	CASSVGGSTNEKLFF	TGTGCCAGCAGCGTAGGAGGGTCAACTAATGAAAAACTGTTTTTT
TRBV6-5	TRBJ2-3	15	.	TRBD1	CASALRGGFTDTQYF	TGTGCCAGCGCCCTTAGAGGGGGCTTCACAGATACGCAGTATTTT
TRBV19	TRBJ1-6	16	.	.	CATNRATGENNSPLHF	TGTGCCACCAATCGGGCCACCGGGGAGAATAATTCACCCCTCCACTTT
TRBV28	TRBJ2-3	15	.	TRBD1	CASSLRTGVPDTQYF	TGTGCCAGCAGTTTGCGGACAGGGGTCCCGGATACGCAGTATTTT
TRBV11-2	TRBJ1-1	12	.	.	CASSPTVTEAFF	TGTGCCAGCAGCCCCACGGTCACTGAAGCTTTCTTT
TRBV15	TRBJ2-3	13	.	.	CATGSGGTDTQYF	TGTGCCACCGGATCGGGTGGAACAGATACGCAGTATTTT
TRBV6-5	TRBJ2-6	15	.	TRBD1	CASSPTGSGANVLTF	TGTGCCAGCAGTCCGACAGGGTCTGGGGCCAACGTCCTGACTTTC
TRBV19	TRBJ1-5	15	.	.	CASSITQGGNQPQHF	TGTGCCAGTAGTATCACACAGGGAGGCAATCAGCCCCAGCATTTT
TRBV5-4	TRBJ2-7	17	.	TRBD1	CASSSKRSRDRSYEQYF	TGTGCCAGCAGCTCCAAAAGGTCTCGGGACAGATCCTACGAGCAGTACTTC
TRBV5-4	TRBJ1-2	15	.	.	CASSQEQGSENGYTF	TGTGCCAGCAGTCAAGAACAGGGCTCAGAAAATGGCTACACCTTC
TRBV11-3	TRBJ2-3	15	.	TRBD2	CASSLRGGSTDTQYF	TGTGCCAGCAGCTTGCGCGGGGGGAGCACAGATACGCAGTATTTT
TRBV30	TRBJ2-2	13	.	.	CAWSHRSGGELFF	TGTGCCTGGAGTCACCGATCGGGCGGGGAGCTGTTTTTT
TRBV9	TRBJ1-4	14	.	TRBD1	CASSVGTGDEKLFF	TGTGCCAGCAGCGTAGGGACAGGGGATGAAAAACTGTTTTTT
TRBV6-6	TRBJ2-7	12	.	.	CASSLSGDEQYF	TGTGCCAGCAGTTTATCAGGGGACGAGCAGTACTTC
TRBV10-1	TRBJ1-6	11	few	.	CASSQDSPLHF	TGCGCCAGCAGCCAGGATTCACCCCTCCACTTT
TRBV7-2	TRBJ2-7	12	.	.	CASSRASYEQYF	TGTGCCAGCAGCCGCGCCTCCTACGAGCAGTACTTC
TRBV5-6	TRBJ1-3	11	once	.	CASSSGNTIYF	TGTGCCAGCAGCTCTGGAAACACCATATATTTT
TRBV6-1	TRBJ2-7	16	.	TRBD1	CASSEEGGTGGYEQYF	TGTGCCAGCAGTGAAGAGGGGGGGACAGGGGGCTACGAGCAGTACTTC
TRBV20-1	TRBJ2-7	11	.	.	CSAEMTYEQYF	TGCAGTGCGGAAATGACCTACGAGCAGTACTTC
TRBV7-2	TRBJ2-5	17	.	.	CASSRNSPFTPEETQYF	TGTGCCAGCAGCCGTAACTCACCTTTCACCCCCGAAGAGACCCAGTACTTC
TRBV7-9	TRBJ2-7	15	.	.	CASSLGVGAGDEQYF	TGTGCCAGCAGCTTAGGAGTGGGGGCTGGAGACGAGCAGTACTTC
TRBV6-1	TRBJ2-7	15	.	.	CASSPFKVIAYEQYF	TGTGCCAGCAGTCCCTTTAAGGTGATAGCCTACGAGCAGTACTTC
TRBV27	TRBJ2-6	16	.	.	CASGGPGATGANVLTF	TGTGCCAGCGGGGGGCCGGGTGCAACTGGGGCCAACGTCCTGACTTTC
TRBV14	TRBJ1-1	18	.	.	CASSQEEYGLGWGTEAFF	TGTGCCAGCAGCCAAGAGGAGTATGGACTGGGATGGGGCACTGAAGCTTTCTTT
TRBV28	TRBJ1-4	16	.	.	CASSLRGVGVREKLFF	TGTGCCAGCAGTTTACGGGGGGTTGGAGTTCGTGAAAAACTGTTTTTT
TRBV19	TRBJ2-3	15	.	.	CASTKTQDPTDTQYF	TGTGCCAGTACCAAAACCCAGGATCCCACAGATACGCAGTATTTT
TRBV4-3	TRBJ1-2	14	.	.	CASSQVGANYGYTF	TGCGCCAGCAGCCAAGTCGGGGCAAACTATGGCTACACCTTC
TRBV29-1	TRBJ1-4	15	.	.	CSVGTLWAGAEKLFF	TGCAGCGTAGGAACCTTGTGGGCAGGGGCTGAAAAACTGTTTTTT
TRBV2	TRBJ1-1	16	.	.	CASSEWGAIGNTEAFF	TGTGCCAGCAGTGAATGGGGGGCCATTGGGAACACTGAAGCTTTCTTT
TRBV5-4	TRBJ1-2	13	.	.	CASSFRTGNGYTF	TGTGCCAGCAGCTTCCGTACCGGCAATGGCTACACCTTC
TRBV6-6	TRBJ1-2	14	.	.	CASSSPRANYGYTF	TGTGCCAGCAGCTCCCCAAGAGCTAACTATGGCTACACCTTC
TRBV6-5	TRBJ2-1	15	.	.	CASSYSRGFLNEQFF	TGTGCCAGCAGTTACTCCCGGGGGTTCCTCAATGAGCAGTTCTTC
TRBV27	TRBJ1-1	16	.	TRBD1	CASSPVGQRLPTEAFF	TGTGCCAGCAGTCCCGTGGGACAGCGCTTACCCACTGAAGCTTTCTTT
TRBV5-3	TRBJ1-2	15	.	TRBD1	CARSLRAGGPYGYTF	TGTGCCAGAAGCTTGCGGGCAGGGGGCCCCTATGGCTACACCTTC
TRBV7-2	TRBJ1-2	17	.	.	CASSLAVREVRNYGYTF	TGTGCCAGCAGCTTAGCGGTCAGGGAGGTTAGGAACTATGGCTACACCTTC
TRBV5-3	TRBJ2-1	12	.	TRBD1	CAPHRGEDEQFF	TGTGCCCCCCACAGGGGGGAGGATGAGCAGTTCTTC
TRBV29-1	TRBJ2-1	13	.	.	CSYNQGFYNEQFF	TGCAGCTACAACCAGGGATTTTACAATGAGCAGTTCTTC
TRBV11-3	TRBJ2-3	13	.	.	CASSPGSTDTQYF	TGTGCCAGCAGCCCGGGCAGCACAGATACGCAGTATTTT